Following are 2 T cell receptor beta chains from one sample sequenced in a study of blood T cell repertoires in COVID-19. Assay used: immunoSEQ multiplex PCR; TCRdb lists only in-frame clones, some missing. The sample consists of approximately 350,000 clones, over 75% of them appearing once. Sequencing was performed on PBMCs or T cells enriched from blood (not recorded which). These receptors were taken from a woman aged 30 to 39 who had recovered from COVID-19.

As DNA, the CDR3 is TGTGCCAGCGGCGGGGCCAACACCGGGGAGCTGTTTTTT. Translated: CASGGANTGELFF. The V gene is TRBV9, the J gene TRBJ2-2; a weak D match, TRBD2 (6 bases). Germline V gene sequence: CDR1 SGDLS, CDR2 YYNGEE. This CDR3 contains 13 residues. Trimming pared 7 bases from V and 2 bases from J, leaving 9 bases between.

The chain's CDR3 is CASSPGSRGNEQFF. The CDR3 region has the DNA TGTGCCAGCAGTCCCGGGAGCAGAGGTAATGAGCAGTTCTTC. The chain combines TRBV2 with TRBJ2-1; TRBD2 is a possible D gene (6 bases). The CDR3 extends over 14 amino acids. V lost 5 bases to trimming and J lost 7 bases, with 15 bases between them. Germline CDR1 reads SNHLY; CDR2 reads FYNNEI.